One and the same sample provided the 27 T cell receptor beta chains below, sequenced in a study of blood T cell repertoires in COVID-19. Some clones are missing from TCRdb's copy, which holds only in-frame ones; the method was immunoSEQ multiplex PCR. This table has fewer than 300,000 clones, roughly 90% appearing once. The sample was peripheral blood. The receptors originated from a man aged 25 to 45 with acute or convalescent COVID-19.

The chain uses TRBV19 and TRBJ1-1; 7 nucleotides line up with TRBD1. The germline V gene encodes CDR1 LNHDA and CDR2 SQIVND (reference sequence). Trimming removed 6 bases from V and 2 bases from J; junction bases left unmatched: 9. This CDR3 contains 15 residues. CDR3 nucleotides: TGTGCCAGTAGGCCACAGGGACAGATCAACACTGAAGCTTTCTTT. Translation gives CASRPQGQINTEAFF.

This clone was seen only once. V gene TRBV3-1 (or the pseudogene TRBV3-2) combines with J gene TRBJ2-4; D is undetermined. The V gene's germline CDR1 is LGHDT and CDR2 YNNKEL (reference sequence). V lost 4 bases and J lost 4, with 14 bases in between. This CDR3 has 15 amino acids. The CDR3 coding sequence is TGTGCCAGCAGCCCTGAAAGCTCGTTTAAAAACATTCAGTACTTC. Its translation: CASSPESSFKNIQYF.

This clone was seen only once. V gene TRBV5-1 combines with J gene TRBJ1-1; 9 bases are shared with TRBD1. V lost 4 bases to trimming and J lost 3 bases; unmatched junction nucleotides: 7. The CDR3 totals 15 residues. Germline lookup yields CDR1 SGHRS and CDR2 YFSETQ. Here the CDR3 DNA reads TGCGCCAGCAGCCTTTGGGACAGGGAGGACACTGAAGCTTTCTTT. Translated, it gives CASSLWDREDTEAFF. Combining the CDR3 with reference TRBV5-1 and TRBJ1-1 gives the whole variable domain KAGVTQTPRYLIKTRGQQVTLSCSPISGHRSVSWYQQTPGQGLQFLFEYFSETQRNKGNFPGRFSGRQFSNSRSEMNVSTLELGDSALYLCASSLWDREDTEAFFGQGTRLTVV.

The J gene is TRBJ1-1, the V gene TRBV5-1; TRBD1 is a possible D gene (6 bases). CDR1 and CDR2 from the germline V gene are SGHRS and YFSETQ. This CDR3 is 16 amino acids long. V shed 5 bases and J shed 5 bases, with 22 bases lying between them. CDR3 sequence: CASSPRAGRGYTEAFF. The CDR3 DNA reads as TGCGCCAGCAGTCCAAGGGCGGGCAGGGGTTATACTGAAGCTTTCTTT. The full variable domain, rest sourced from reference TRBV5-1 and TRBJ1-1, is KAGVTQTPRYLIKTRGQQVTLSCSPISGHRSVSWYQQTPGQGLQFLFEYFSETQRNKGNFPGRFSGRQFSNSRSEMNVSTLELGDSALYLCASSPRAGRGYTEAFFGQGTRLTVV.

This clone occurred once. The CDR3 here is CASSKGQGAYYGYTF. CDR3 sequence (DNA): TGTGCCAGCAGTAAAGGACAGGGGGCTTACTATGGCTACACCTTC. V usage is TRBV28 and J usage is TRBJ1-2, with TRBD1 identical over 11 bases. The trim removed 5 bases at V and 3 bases at J, leaving 5 bases unmatched. The length of the CDR3 is 15 residues. Germline-derived CDR1 and CDR2 are MDHEN and SYDVKM.

The chain uses TRBV4-1 and TRBJ1-4; unclear D gene. CDR3 length equals 14 residues. Germline V gene sequence: CDR1 MGHRA, CDR2 YSYEKL. Deletions cut 5 bases from V and 0 bases from J, with 7 bases between. The CDR3 bases are TGCGCCAGCAGCTTTATTGCAACTAATGAAAAACTGTTTTTT. Translated: CASSFIATNEKLFF.

This chain uses TRBV5-1 with TRBJ1-1; the match to TRBD1 covers 8 bases. The CDR3 is 15 amino acids. Trimming took 3 bases from V and 4 from J; bases not matched to a gene: 8. CDR1 and CDR2 from the germline V gene are SGHRS and YFSETQ. CDR3 sequence: CASSYLRQGITEAFF. CDR3 DNA sequence: TGCGCCAGCAGCTACTTACGACAGGGGATCACTGAAGCTTTCTTT. Drawing the rest from reference TRBV5-1 and TRBJ1-1, the complete variable domain is KAGVTQTPRYLIKTRGQQVTLSCSPISGHRSVSWYQQTPGQGLQFLFEYFSETQRNKGNFPGRFSGRQFSNSRSEMNVSTLELGDSALYLCASSYLRQGITEAFFGQGTRLTVV.

Of note for this clone: Additional DNA sequences in this sample encode the identical CDR3. The J gene is TRBJ1-1, the V gene TRBV19; D is possibly TRBD1 (5 bases). V was cut by 3 bases and J by 1 base, with 6 bases left in between. The CDR3 contains 13 residues. Germline V CDR1 and CDR2: LNHDA, SQIVND (reference sequence). CDR3 loop: CASSIGGNTEAFF. CDR3 nucleotide sequence: TGTGCCAGTAGTATCGGGGGGAACACTGAAGCTTTCTTT.

V and J are TRBV7-9 and TRBJ1-2; a possible D gene is TRBD1 (6 bases). The CDR3 has 12 residues. Trimming stripped 8 bases from V and 4 bases from J, with 11 bases between. The germline V gene has CDR1 SEHNR and CDR2 FQNEAQ (reference sequence). The CDR3 DNA reads TGTGCCAGCTGGGGGGGGCTCTATGGCTACACCTTC. Translated: CASWGGLYGYTF.

The chain's CDR3 is CASSPFEVGRTYNEQFF. The CDR3 DNA reads TGTGCCAGCAGCCCCTTCGAAGTGGGCCGTACGTACAATGAGCAGTTCTTC. This rearrangement joins TRBV14 to TRBJ2-1; D is undetermined. The CDR3 covers 17 residues. Between the trimmed V and J ends, which lost 4 bases and 4 bases, there was a span of 20 bases. Germline values: CDR1 SGHDN, CDR2 FVKESK.

The chain carries TRBV6-5 and TRBJ2-2, with D tentatively TRBD2 (6 bases). CDR3 length equals 16 residues. The V gene lost 2 bases and the J gene lost 2 bases, with 12 bases spanning the gap. The germline CDR1 and CDR2 sequences are MNHEY and SVGAGI. CDR3 region: CASSYSLARNTGELFF. The CDR3 DNA sequence: TGTGCCAGCAGTTACAGCCTAGCGAGAAACACCGGGGAGCTGTTTTTT.

The chain carries TRBV9 and TRBJ2-2, with D possibly matching TRBD1 (5 bases). Germline V gene sequence: CDR1 SGDLS, CDR2 YYNGEE. This CDR3 comprises 14 residues. V lost 4 bases, J lost 1 base, and 8 bases lay in between. DNA for the CDR3: TGTGCCAGCAGCCTTGGACAGAACACCGGGGAGCTGTTTTTT. This encodes CASSLGQNTGELFF.

The J gene is TRBJ2-1, the V gene TRBV28; 11 nucleotides agree with TRBD2. CDR1 MDHEN and CDR2 SYDVKM come from the germline V gene. The CDR3 covers 16 residues. Trimming took 5 bases from V and 3 from J; bases not matched to a gene: 6. CDR3 in amino acids: CASSPRLAGRYNEQFF. For the CDR3, the DNA is TGTGCCAGCAGTCCCCGACTAGCGGGGCGCTACAATGAGCAGTTCTTC.

This clone is a singleton in its sample. V usage is TRBV30 and J usage is TRBJ1-2; the match to TRBD1 covers 8 bases. Trimming took 3 bases from V and 14 from J; bases not matched to a gene: 11. Germline V gene sequence: CDR1 GTSNPN, CDR2 SVGIG (reference sequence). The CDR3 consists of 12 residues. The CDR3 spells CAWSRDRRSPTF. The CDR3 DNA reads as TGTGCCTGGAGCCGGGACAGGAGATCTCCAACCTTC.

The J gene is TRBJ2-7, the V gene TRBV11-2, with a possible D match to TRBD1 (6 bases). The germline gives CDR1 SGHAT, CDR2 FQNNGV. V was clipped by 1 base and J by 4 bases, with 8 bases between them. CDR3 length: 13 amino acids. This CDR3 reads CASSLGDIYEQYF. In nucleotides, the CDR3 is TGTGCCAGCAGCTTAGGGGACATATACGAGCAGTACTTC.

The count of this clone is one. This sequence joins TRBV9 and TRBJ1-2; 7 positions match TRBD1. The junction had 9 bases not matched to a gene; V was cut back by 4 bases and J by 0 bases. This CDR3 contains 16 residues. Germline V CDR1 and CDR2: SGDLS, YYNGEE. CDR3 sequence reads: CASSPRDSGSNYGYTF. For the CDR3, the DNA is TGTGCCAGCAGCCCCAGGGACAGCGGTTCTAACTATGGCTACACCTTC.

The CDR3 DNA sequence: TGTGCCAGCAGCGAGGGACTTCTGTACTACGAGCAGTACTTC. It is translated as CASSEGLLYYEQYF. This chain links TRBV3-1 (or the pseudogene TRBV3-2) with TRBJ2-7; perhaps TRBD2 as D (6 bases). Germline loops: CDR1 LGHDT, CDR2 YNNKEL (reference sequence). The CDR3 is made up of 14 amino acids. V was shortened by 5 bases and J by 3 bases, with 14 bases between the two germline ends.

The V gene is TRBV19, the J gene TRBJ1-5; tentative D call: TRBD1 (6 bases). Trimming shortened V by 5 bases and J by 7 bases, and 15 bases separated the two germline ends. Germline loops: CDR1 LNHDA, CDR2 SQIVND (reference sequence). This CDR3 has 14 amino acids. CDR3 region: CASSLGGLLQPQHF. CDR3 DNA sequence: TGTGCCAGTAGTCTAGGGGGGCTGTTACAGCCCCAGCATTTT. The whole variable domain, filled in from reference TRBV19 and TRBJ1-5, reads DGGITQSPKYLFRKEGQNVTLSCEQNLNHDAMYWYRQDPGQGLRLIYYSQIVNDFQKGDIAEGYSVSREKKESFPLTVTSAQKNPTAFYLCASSLGGLLQPQHFGDGTRLSIL.

V usage is TRBV21-1 and J usage is TRBJ1-5; TRBD1 reflects the table's D call only, with no check against the DNA. TRBV21-1 is an annotated pseudogene. CDR3 length: 16 amino acids. CDR3 coding DNA: TGTGCCAGCAGCAACAAGGGGTCAGGGTACAATCAGCCCCAGCATTTT. Amino acids: CASSNKGSGYNQPQHF.

The rearrangement links TRBV15 to TRBJ1-2; D perhaps matches TRBD1 (6 bases). Per germline, CDR1 LNHNV and CDR2 YYDKDF (reference sequence). V was pared by 0 bases and J by 4 bases, with 15 bases between. The CDR3 has 16 amino acids. CDR3 sequence (DNA): TGTGCCACCAGCAGAGATTTAGGACAGACCTCCTATGGCTACACCTTC. Amino acids: CATSRDLGQTSYGYTF.

This chain joins TRBV6-5 and TRBJ2-4; 9 bases match TRBD1. The ends lost 8 bases at V and 4 bases at J; junction bases unmatched: 9. The germline CDR1 and CDR2 sequences are MNHEY and SVGAGI. The CDR3 is 15 residues long. This CDR3 reads CASLLTGGFKNIQYF. In DNA, the CDR3 is TGTGCCAGCCTCCTAACAGGGGGCTTTAAAAACATTCAGTACTTC.

This chain joins TRBV19 and TRBJ2-1; 10 bases agree with TRBD2. V was pared by 6 bases and J by 4 bases, with 6 bases of the junction left unmatched. The CDR3 contains 15 residues. CDR1 LNHDA and CDR2 SQIVND come from the germline V gene (reference sequence). In nucleotides, the CDR3 is TGTGCCAGTAGCGAAACTAGCGGGAAGTACAATGAGCAGTTCTTC. Amino acids: CASSETSGKYNEQFF.

The rearrangement links TRBV28 to TRBJ2-3; D is possibly TRBD2 (6 bases). In germline, CDR1 is MDHEN, CDR2 SYDVKM. V was cut by 2 bases and J by 6 bases, with 6 bases left in between. The CDR3 contains 12 residues. CDR3 nucleotides: TGTGCCAGCAGTTTAGGAGGGGATACGCAGTATTTT. Translating gives CASSLGGDTQYF.

This clone was counted a single time. The chain combines TRBV6-5 with TRBJ1-5; D call uncertain. The germline V gene encodes CDR1 MNHEY and CDR2 SVGAGI. The CDR3 has 16 amino acids. V was trimmed by 2 bases and J by 4 bases, leaving 15 bases between them. The CDR3 spells CASSYLGFGDNQPQHF. DNA of the CDR3: TGTGCCAGCAGTTACCTCGGGTTCGGAGATAATCAGCCCCAGCATTTT.

The chain carries TRBV19 and TRBJ1-3; TRBD1 matches 7 bases. Germline V gene data show CDR1 as LNHDA and CDR2 as SQIVND (reference sequence). The CDR3 spans 18 residues. V shed 0 bases, J shed 1 base, and the junction held 9 bases outside the gene matches. CDR3 amino acids: CASSIEPWTGSSGNTIYF. The DNA for the CDR3 is TGTGCCAGTAGTATAGAACCTTGGACAGGATCATCTGGAAACACCATATATTTT.

The chain uses TRBV5-5 and TRBJ2-7, with D perhaps TRBD2 (6 bases). The CDR3 consists of 13 residues. Germline CDR1 SGHKS, CDR2 YYEKEE (reference sequence). V lost 4 bases and J lost 5, with 13 bases in between. The CDR3 nucleotides read TGTGCCAGCAGCCGACCCTCGGGGGACGAGCAGTACTTC. This encodes CASSRPSGDEQYF.

The J gene is TRBJ1-5, the V gene TRBV5-5; no reliable D call. Germline V gene lookup returns CDR1 SGHKS and CDR2 YYEKEE (reference sequence). This CDR3 is built from 14 residues. V shed 0 bases and J shed 7 bases, with 11 bases lying between them. The CDR3 coding sequence is TGTGCCAGCAGCTTGGAGCAAAATAACCAGCCCCAGCATTTT. As protein: CASSLEQNNQPQHF. Looking up the rest from reference TRBV5-5 and TRBJ1-5 gives the full variable domain: DAGVTQSPTHLIKTRGQQVTLRCSPISGHKSVSWYQQVLGQGPQFIFQYYEKEERGRGNFPDRFSARQFPNYSSELNVNALLLGDSALYLCASSLEQNNQPQHFGDGTRLSIL.